This T cell receptor (beta chain) was retrieved from a study of T cells after yellow fever vaccination. CDR3 size: 15 residues. Per the germline V gene, CDR1 is SGDLS and CDR2 is YYNGEE. The V gene lost 4 bases and the J gene lost 8 bases, with 19 bases spanning the gap. This clonotype was recorded a few times. TCRdb reprocessed the 5' RACE reads with MiXCR, giving one entry per CDR3 protein. The data show 500,000 to 650,000 distinct CDR3 sequences, roughly an eighth seen once. This sequence joins TRBV9 and TRBJ2-4; D remains ambiguous. Sample: PBMCs, taken on the day of the yellow fever booster vaccination. The receptor was isolated from a man aged 30 to 45 who received the YFV17D yellow fever vaccine. The CDR3 spells CASSITPLQSDIQYF. As DNA, the CDR3 is TGTGCCAGCAGCATTACCCCCCTTCAGTCAGACATTCAGTACTTC.